This T cell receptor beta chain appears in the sequencing data of a study of vaccination and CD4 T cells after COVID-19. Broader study findings: Convalescent patients gained a median 86.3% of their reactive clones only post-vaccination.

The Oncomine TCR Beta short-read assay sequenced DNA from cultured CD4+ T cells. TCRdb reprocessed the PCR reads via MiXCR and lists one record per CDR3 protein. The sample includes 9,500 to 15,000 distinct CDR3 sequences, roughly 47% of them seen just once. This CDR3 is built from 13 residues. Trimming took 2 bases from V and 11 from J, leaving 15 bases between them. The germline V gene has CDR1 MNHEY and CDR2 SVGAGI. On this clonotype: Antigen unknown.

Treatment denoted: approximately 9-day PBMC culture with coronavirus spike peptide pools or control peptides (ViraFEST assay). Sequencing input: CD4+ T cells from blood, cultured in vitro. The gene calls are TRBV6-5 and TRBJ1-1, with D unresolved. The clonotype originates from a human donor who had recovered from COVID-19. The CDR3, as DNA: TGTGCCAGCAGTTACCCCGAGGGCGTCGAGGCTTTCTTT. Translated, it gives CASSYPEGVEAFF.